These 27 T cell receptor beta chains originate from one sample sequenced in a study of blood T cell repertoires in COVID-19 (dated by TCRdb to 2018 to 2021). Receptor libraries were prepared by the immunoSEQ multiplex PCR assay. Imported from immuneACCESS, the table was reduced by TCRdb to in-frame sequences with V and J called. These copies leave out some clones; in studies compared against another copy, an unresolved V gene accounts for under half, and the cause of the remainder is not known. The sample table holds 150,000 or so clones, of which more than 65% were seen once. The ten largest clones capture roughly 9.8% of the sample. The source material was peripheral blood. The receptors derive from a woman between 50 and 59 years old with acute or convalescent COVID-19.

This clone was picked up a small number of times. This chain uses TRBV4-3 with TRBJ1-2; TRBD1 aligns across 12 bases. The CDR3 has 16 residues. Germline lookup yields CDR1 LGHNA and CDR2 YSLEER. The J segment lost 4 bases and the V segment lost 1 base, leaving 4 bases of the junction unmatched. For the CDR3, the DNA is TGCGCCAGCAGCCAAGTGGGGACAGGGGGCCTCTATGGCTACACCTTC. It is translated as CASSQVGTGGLYGYTF.

The V gene is TRBV10-2, the J gene TRBJ2-7; TRBD1 agrees at 11 bases. The CDR3 extends over 14 amino acids. The V gene end was trimmed by 6 bases and the J gene end by 7 bases; junction bases not matched to a gene: 8. The germline V gene has CDR1 WSHSY and CDR2 SAAADI. The CDR3 nucleotides read TGCGCCAGCAGAAGGACAGGGGGCTTAGAAGAGCAGTACTTC. It translates to CASRRTGGLEEQYF.

The chain recombines TRBV7-2 with TRBJ1-3; possibly TRBD1 for D (6 bases). This CDR3 spans 14 amino acids. V dropped 5 bases and J dropped 2 bases, with 10 bases sitting between them. Germline V CDR1 and CDR2: SGHTA, FQGNSA. CDR3 region: CASSERTAGNTIYF. CDR3 DNA: TGTGCCAGCAGCGAGAGGACAGCTGGAAACACCATATATTTT.

J is TRBJ2-7 and V is TRBV5-1, with 7 positions matching TRBD1. CDR1 SGHRS and CDR2 YFSETQ come from the germline V gene. Trimming at V came to 0 bases and at J to 7 bases, leaving 4 bases not matched to a gene. The CDR3 has 13 amino acids. CDR3 bases: TGCGCCAGCAGCTTGGGTTCAGGGGGAGAGCAGTACTTC. It translates to CASSLGSGGEQYF.

This clone was observed a single time. V gene TRBV3-1 (or the pseudogene TRBV3-2) combines with J gene TRBJ2-7; a possible D gene is TRBD1 (5 bases). The CDR3 totals 14 residues. The ends were cut back, 1 base at V and 2 bases at J, with 9 bases in the middle. The germline V gene has CDR1 LGHDT and CDR2 YNNKEL (reference sequence). The CDR3 region is CASSQGPGPYEQYF. The DNA of the CDR3 is TGTGCCAGCAGCCAAGGGCCAGGGCCCTACGAGCAGTACTTC.

The J gene is TRBJ2-3, the V gene TRBV7-2, with 7 bases that match TRBD1. Germline lookup yields CDR1 SGHTA and CDR2 FQGNSA. This CDR3 is built from 16 residues. The ends lost 1 base at V and 4 bases at J; junction bases unmatched: 8. CDR3 amino acids: CASSLGSGGGADTQYF. In DNA form, the CDR3 reads TGTGCCAGCAGCTTAGGGTCAGGGGGTGGGGCAGATACGCAGTATTTT.

The rearrangement uses TRBV6-2 or TRBV6-3 and TRBJ1-5, with a possible D match to TRBD1 (6 bases). The CDR3 length is 17 residues. Germline assignment: CDR1 MNHEY and CDR2 SVGEGT. The V end was cut by 2 bases, the J end by 2 bases, with 16 bases between. The CDR3 DNA reads as TGTGCCAGCAGTTACCTAGCAGGGGTTAGTGGCAATCAGCCCCAGCATTTT. It is translated as CASSYLAGVSGNQPQHF.

The chain combines TRBV12-3 or TRBV12-4 with TRBJ2-7, with 9 positions matching TRBD1. V was pared by 1 base and J by 6 bases, with 1 base of the junction left unmatched. This CDR3 region has 13 residues. CDR3 loop: CASSLEDRGEQYF. In nucleotides, the CDR3 is TGTGCCAGCAGTTTAGAGGACAGGGGCGAGCAGTACTTC.

The chain joins TRBV5-3 to TRBJ2-7; 10 nucleotides align to TRBD1. TRBV5-3 is labeled an ORF, and its function is uncertain. Trimming cost V 1 base and J 2 bases; bases outside gene matches: 6. The CDR3 runs to 16 residues. The CDR3: CARSLRGDRGPYEQYF. CDR3 coding DNA: TGTGCCAGAAGCTTGAGGGGGGACAGGGGACCCTACGAGCAGTACTTC.

As DNA, the CDR3 is TGCGCCAGCAGCTTAGGACTAGCGGGGGCCACTAGCACAGATACGCAGTATTTT. Its translation: CASSLGLAGATSTDTQYF. The genes are TRBV5-1 and TRBJ2-3; 13 bases agree with TRBD2. The V segment lost 2 bases and the J segment 0 bases; nucleotides outside the gene matches: 6. The CDR3 sequence is 18 residues long. In germline, CDR1 is SGHRS, CDR2 YFSETQ.

The gene calls are TRBV19 and TRBJ1-5, with D maybe TRBD1 (6 bases). V lost 6 bases to trimming and J lost 10 bases, with 19 bases between them. The germline V gene has CDR1 LNHDA and CDR2 SQIVND (reference sequence). The CDR3 length is 14 residues. The CDR3 DNA sequence: TGTGCCAGTAGACCCAGGACAGAGACTTCCCCCCAGCATTTT. Amino acid sequence: CASRPRTETSPQHF.

V gene TRBV28 combines with J gene TRBJ1-3; a weak D match, TRBD1 (5 bases). The CDR3 loop spans 15 amino acids. Trimming took 1 base from V and 2 from J, leaving 9 bases between them. In germline, CDR1 is MDHEN, CDR2 SYDVKM. The CDR3 here is CASSLLGGTGNTIYF. The CDR3 coding sequence is TGTGCCAGCAGTTTATTGGGGGGGACTGGAAACACCATATATTTT.

The V gene is TRBV7-2, the J gene TRBJ1-2; weak D call: TRBD1 (6 bases). CDR1 and CDR2 (germline): SGHTA, FQGNSA. This CDR3 contains 14 residues. Between the trimmed V and J ends, which lost 5 bases and 4 bases, there was a span of 14 bases. The CDR3 sequence: CASSPGRGGYGYTF. CDR3 nucleotide sequence: TGTGCCAGCAGCCCTGGTAGAGGGGGCTATGGCTACACCTTC.

The chain employs TRBV27 and TRBJ2-3; 7 bases align to TRBD1. Trimming cost V 6 bases and J 4 bases; bases outside gene matches: 4. The germline gives CDR1 MNHEY, CDR2 SMNVEV (reference sequence). CDR3 length: 13 residues. CDR3 region: CASSRDRADTQYF. In DNA form, the CDR3 reads TGTGCCAGCAGCCGGGACAGAGCAGATACGCAGTATTTT.

The chain combines TRBV27 with TRBJ2-1; TRBD1 matches at 7 bases. The length of the CDR3 is 14 residues. Looked up from germline, CDR1 is MNHEY and CDR2 is SMNVEV (reference sequence). With 2 bases clipped from V and 4 bases from J, the junction kept 2 bases outside the gene matches. The CDR3 DNA follows: TGTGCCAGCAGTTTACAACAGGGGTACAATGAGCAGTTCTTC. It is translated as CASSLQQGYNEQFF.

This chain links TRBV5-6 with TRBJ2-7; 7 bases fit TRBD1. This CDR3 contains 14 residues. Germline V gives CDR1 SGHDT, CDR2 YYEEEE. Unmatched junction bases numbered 6, after V lost 3 bases and J lost 3 bases. CDR3 sequence: CASSSSGGHYEQYF. The DNA of the CDR3 is TGTGCCAGCAGCTCTTCAGGGGGTCACTACGAGCAGTACTTC.

The genes are TRBV5-8 and TRBJ1-2; 8 nucleotides align to TRBD1. V lost 4 bases and J lost 3; bases outside the gene matches: 2. The length of the CDR3 is 13 residues. Germline CDR1 and CDR2: SGHTS and YDEGEE. The CDR3 spells CASSADRDYGYTF. The CDR3 DNA follows: TGTGCCAGCAGCGCGGACAGGGACTATGGCTACACCTTC.

The chain links TRBV19 to TRBJ2-1; TRBD2 matches 11 bases. Trimming cost V 5 bases and J 4 bases; bases outside gene matches: 7. In germline, CDR1 is LNHDA, CDR2 SQIVND (reference sequence). The CDR3 has 16 residues. CDR3 nucleotides: TGTGCCAGTAGTGTTAGCGGGAGGGCGTCTTACAATGAGCAGTTCTTC. It is translated as CASSVSGRASYNEQFF. Supplemented by reference TRBV19 and TRBJ2-1, the full variable domain reads DGGITQSPKYLFRKEGQNVTLSCEQNLNHDAMYWYRQDPGQGLRLIYYSQIVNDFQKGDIAEGYSVSREKKESFPLTVTSAQKNPTAFYLCASSVSGRASYNEQFFGPGTRLTVL.

The chain employs TRBV28 and TRBJ1-5; 8 bases are shared with TRBD1. Germline loops: CDR1 MDHEN, CDR2 SYDVKM. The CDR3 spans 16 residues. Trimming at V came to 5 bases and at J to 2 bases, leaving 8 bases not matched to a gene. The CDR3 loop is CASSRQGFDGNQPQHF. DNA for the CDR3: TGTGCCAGCAGTCGACAGGGGTTTGACGGCAATCAGCCCCAGCATTTT.

The chain employs TRBV2 and TRBJ2-7; unclear D gene. V lost 5 bases to trimming and J lost 4 bases, with 9 bases between them. The germline gives CDR1 SNHLY, CDR2 FYNNEI. The CDR3 totals 12 residues. The CDR3 protein is CASSQEAYEQYF. DNA for the CDR3: TGTGCCAGCAGTCAAGAAGCGTACGAGCAGTACTTC.

This clone came up a few times. The rearrangement links TRBV19 to TRBJ2-2, with TRBD2 matching over 9 bases. The germline gives CDR1 LNHDA, CDR2 SQIVND (reference sequence). The CDR3 consists of 19 residues. V dropped 7 bases and J dropped 6; count of bases not matched to a gene: 21. This CDR3 is CASTAGTSSRVDGAGELFF. The CDR3 nucleotides are TGTGCCAGTACCGCCGGGACTAGCAGTCGGGTGGATGGGGCCGGGGAGCTGTTTTTT.

This clone was picked up a small number of times. V is TRBV10-3 and J is TRBJ1-1; TRBD1 matches 7 bases. The CDR3 length is 13 residues. Germline CDR1 ENHRY, CDR2 SYGVKD. Trimming cost V 7 bases and J 4 bases; bases outside gene matches: 6. The CDR3 loop is CAIKEGGVTEAFF. The CDR3 DNA sequence: TGTGCCATCAAGGAAGGGGGCGTCACTGAAGCTTTCTTT.

The J gene is TRBJ1-1, the V gene TRBV5-1, with TRBD1 matching 10 bases. The CDR3 length is 18 residues. Germline-derived CDR1 and CDR2 are SGHRS and YFSETQ. V lost 0 bases, J lost 5 bases, and 13 bases stayed unmatched. The CDR3 DNA reads as TGCGCCAGCAGCTTGGGCCCATCGGGACAGGGGCGACGGACTGAAGCTTTCTTT. Its protein product is CASSLGPSGQGRRTEAFF. Filled out from reference TRBV5-1 and TRBJ1-1, the complete variable domain reads KAGVTQTPRYLIKTRGQQVTLSCSPISGHRSVSWYQQTPGQGLQFLFEYFSETQRNKGNFPGRFSGRQFSNSRSEMNVSTLELGDSALYLCASSLGPSGQGRRTEAFFGQGTRLTVV.

V gene TRBV7-8 combines with J gene TRBJ1-1; D might be TRBD1 (6 bases). Germline CDR1 and CDR2: SGHVS and FQNEAQ. Trimming removed 5 bases at V and 4 bases at J, with 17 bases between. The CDR3 length is 15 residues. This CDR3 is CASSASTGWGTEAFF. Here the CDR3 DNA reads TGTGCCAGCAGCGCCTCAACAGGGTGGGGCACTGAAGCTTTCTTT.

This sequence joins TRBV19 and TRBJ2-5; D is perhaps TRBD1 (5 bases). In germline, CDR1 is LNHDA, CDR2 SQIVND (reference sequence). The CDR3 is 13 residues long. Trimming pared 7 bases from V and 1 base from J, leaving 10 bases between. The CDR3 DNA is TGTGCCAGTAACCGACAGATCCAAGAGACCCAGTACTTC. Residues: CASNRQIQETQYF.

The rearrangement joins TRBV10-1 to TRBJ1-1; D is unresolved. The ends were cut back, 3 bases at V and 2 bases at J, with 13 bases in the middle. Germline lookup yields CDR1 WNHNN and CDR2 SYGVQD (reference sequence). This CDR3 contains 15 residues. This chain's CDR3 is CASSDAGTANTEAFF. CDR3 DNA: TGCGCCAGCAGTGATGCGGGAACAGCAAACACTGAAGCTTTCTTT.

V and J are TRBV2 and TRBJ2-1; a weak D match, TRBD1 (6 bases). This CDR3 contains 13 residues. Trimming cost V 5 bases and J 13 bases, with 18 bases left between them. The germline V gene encodes CDR1 SNHLY and CDR2 FYNNEI. The CDR3 here is CASSTQGRPLQFF. DNA for the CDR3: TGTGCCAGCAGTACACAGGGACGGCCCCTTCAGTTCTTC.